This T cell receptor (beta chain) was recorded in a study of monozygotic twins with inflammatory bowel disease. Study-level results: Clonotype overlap with others was lower in IBD patients than in healthy twins, a difference that was greatest with disease activity. Patients got different immunosuppressive treatments, which may have made their repertoires more variable. Limited power may explain why concordant and discordant twins showed no difference in repertoire similarity.

Remarks on this clonotype: Its target is unknown.

TCRalpha and TCRbeta cDNA was put through two nested PCRs of 16 and 9 cycles. TCRdb re-called the 5' RACE reads, yielding one record per CDR3 amino acid sequence without DNA. This sample's clone table lists roughly 170,000 distinct CDR3 sequences. The CDR3 loop spans 15 amino acids. Looked up from germline, CDR1 is KGHSH and CDR2 is LQKENI. The chain uses TRBV18 and TRBJ2-1; TCRdb reports TRBD2, a call that lacks DNA to check it against. Input material: blood. This receptor was taken from a human donor with ulcerative colitis or Crohn's disease, or a healthy co-twin of an affected twin (not recorded which). CDR3 protein: CASSPAVLAGEEQFF.